This TCR beta chain was sequenced in a study of shared clonotypes between healthy human individuals. Trimming cost V 3 bases and J 10 bases, with 24 bases left between them. The CDR3 is made up of 16 amino acids. From germline, CDR1 is SGHAT and CDR2 FQNNGV. The naive CD8 fraction comprised CD45RO-negative cells positively selected for CCR7 and excluded terminally differentiated effector memory CD45RA+ cells. This table comes from immunoSEQ multiplex PCR, and its TCRdb copy is limited to in-frame clones, with some not included. The sample holds around 2,000,000 clones, 90% to 95% seen once. V and J are TRBV11-2 and TRBJ1-1; a possible D gene is TRBD1 (5 bases). Sample: naive CD8+ T cells from PBMCs. This TCR came from a man aged 18 to 30 in good health. Some clones in this sample may be carry-over from other donors' samples. The CDR3 nucleotides are TGTGCCAGCAGCTTCTCACCCCCAGACAGTTTCTGGGGAGCTTTCTTT. Its protein is CASSFSPPDSFWGAFF.